The entry below gives a single T cell receptor (beta chain) sequence along with its context. This clonotype has at least ten counts. No antigen is known for it. No base quality values were provided; no much bigger clone lies one nucleotide off. Sequencer: Illumina HiSeq 2500. Quantitative 5'-RACE with molecular barcodes was the method used to prepare the TCR beta libraries. The authors' pipeline ran thus. Disease-linked TCR variants were identified with a new computational method built on a probabilistic model of VDJ rearrangement. Using fastp at Q25 and MiXCR, TCRdb reprocessed the public reads and kept productive beta chains. Each CDR3 protein gets just one entry, which takes the most common genes and DNA from the rows behind it. The V and J calls come from TCRdb's annotation, not from the publication. For this sample the table gives around 150,000 distinct CDR3 sequences, of which about 6.7% were detected only once. The ten largest clones capture around 12% of the sample.

The record originates from a study of CD8 T cells in ankylosing spondylitis (dated by TCRdb to the late 2010s). In terms of the full investigation: The study profiled T cell receptor beta repertoires in healthy donors and ankylosing spondylitis patients to find disease-linked TCR variants. Peripheral blood was sampled, and synovial fluid was also collected from ankylosing spondylitis patients. In total, the full study cohort was made up of 108 healthy donors and about two dozen ankylosing spondylitis patients. General conclusions and limits of the study: The disease-linked clones were reported to be significantly enriched in matched synovial fluid samples from ankylosing spondylitis patients. Some motif variants were previously reported in synovial fluid and blood of reactive arthritis patients, suggesting common disease-initiation mechanisms. The disease-linked clones showed a CD8+ phenotype and occurred at relatively low frequencies in peripheral blood. Blood from ankylosing spondylitis patients appeared to be characterized by a TCR beta motif composed of under 10 highly homologous amino acid variants.

Relative to germline, V is 1 base shorter and J is 4 bases shorter, with 8 bases between their ends. From the cysteine through the phenylalanine, the CDR3 covers 15 amino acids. Only the CDR3 DNA stays, 45 bases, in frame from base 1. Looking up the germline V gene yields CDR1 MGHRA and CDR2 YSYEKL. Source material: blood, either unsorted or a sorted T cell fraction (not recorded which). The sequence came from a female donor with ankylosing spondylitis or in good health (not recorded which). The chain employs TRBV4-1 and TRBJ1-6; TRBD1 might be the D gene, on 5 matching bases. The CDR3 region: CASSQGQSYNSPLHF. The nucleotide sequence reads TGCGCCAGCAGCCAAGGACAGTCTTATAATTCACCCCTCCACTTT.